This is a list of T cell receptor beta chains from one sample in a study of OX40 agonist ivuxolimab in advanced cancers. Assay: immunoSEQ multiplex PCR; the TCRdb copy retains only in-frame clones and omits some. Of approximately 45,000 clones listed, 70% to 90% are singletons. The sequences come from CD4+ or CD8+ T cells sorted from blood, collected in a trial of the OX40 agonist ivuxolimab. Receptor source: an adult with an advanced solid tumor such as melanoma, head and neck, liver or kidney cancer. CDR3s include the opening cysteine and the closing phenylalanine or tryptophan. The D gene is left open where the match is weak. Clone size is given for some rows only: seen once, a few or many times, or a class if the clone is expanded.

J	D	size	V	DNA	CDR3
TRBJ2-1	TRBD2	.	TRBV19	TGTGCCAGTAGTATCACGGGGGGGAACAATGAGCAGTTCTTC	CASSITGGNNEQFF
TRBJ1-1	.	.	TRBV7-6	TGTGCCAGCAGCTTAGAGGCGGGGGGCAAGATTGAAGCTTTCTTT	CASSLEAGGKIEAFF
TRBJ1-1	.	few	TRBV11-3	TGTGCCAGCAGCTACCAGACCGGGACTGAAGCTTTCTTT	CASSYQTGTEAFF
TRBJ2-1	.	once	TRBV27	TGTGCCAGCAGTTTATCGATACAGGGTCGCGAGCAGTTCTTC	CASSLSIQGREQFF
TRBJ2-2	.	.	TRBV4-3	TGCGCCAGCAGCCAAGATTCCCCGGTTATTACGGCCGGGGAGCTGTTTTTT	CASSQDSPVITAGELFF
TRBJ1-1	.	.	TRBV27	TGTGCCAGCAGTTTAGTACAGAACACTGAAGCTTTCTTT	CASSLVQNTEAFF
TRBJ2-1	.	few	TRBV4-1	TGCGCCAGCAATTCAGGGGATCTCGATGAGCAGTTCTTC	CASNSGDLDEQFF
TRBJ1-1	.	.	TRBV7-9	TGTGCCAGCAGCCCTACCGTGGGGACTGAAGCTTTCTTT	CASSPTVGTEAFF
TRBJ1-5	.	.	TRBV6-5	TGTGCCAGCAGTTACCGCGGGGGAGGTCAGCCCCAGCATTTT	CASSYRGGGQPQHF
TRBJ2-3	TRBD2	.	TRBV7-3	TGTGCCAGCAGCCCCAGCGGGGGGGCGGGTACGCAGTATTTT	CASSPSGGAGTQYF
TRBJ2-2	.	once	TRBV7-3	TGTGCCAGCAGCTCCGGGTGGGGGAGTACCGGGGAGCTGTTTTTT	CASSSGWGSTGELFF
TRBJ1-4	.	.	TRBV28	TGTGCCAGCAGGGCCATAGGGGCGGATGAAAAACTGTTTTTT	CASRAIGADEKLFF
TRBJ2-3	TRBD2	.	TRBV18	TGTGCCAGCTCACCAAGCCGCGGGGGGCCGCCAGATACGCAGTATTTT	CASSPSRGGPPDTQYF
TRBJ1-1	.	.	TRBV5-6	TGTGCCAGCAGCTTGGGGGGGAACACTGAAGCTTTCTTT	CASSLGGNTEAFF
TRBJ2-3	.	.	TRBV7-8	TGTGCCAGCAGCGACGTAGGGGACAGCACAGATACGCAGTATTTT	CASSDVGDSTDTQYF
TRBJ2-1	TRBD1	.	TRBV4-1	TGCGCCAGCAGCCACGGGACAGCTAACAATGAGCAGTTCTTC	CASSHGTANNEQFF
TRBJ2-3	TRBD1	.	TRBV28	TGTGCCAGCGGCTACTCAGGACAGGAGAGCACAGATACGCAGTATTTT	CASGYSGQESTDTQYF
TRBJ2-3	.	.	TRBV4-3	TGCGCCAGCAGCCAAGACGGCGGGGGCGCAGATACGCAGTATTTT	CASSQDGGGADTQYF
TRBJ2-7	.	.	TRBV4-3	TGCGCCAGCAGCCTCGGGACGGATCTCTACTACGAGCAGTACTTC	CASSLGTDLYYEQYF
TRBJ2-2	.	.	TRBV29-1	TGCAGCGTTGAAGATCGGGGGGACAGGTTGAACACCGGGGAGCTGTTTTTT	CSVEDRGDRLNTGELFF
TRBJ2-1	.	.	TRBV11-3	TGTGCCAGCAGCTCAGCATACAATGAGCAGTTCTTC	CASSSAYNEQFF
TRBJ2-2	.	.	TRBV5-4	TGTGCCAGCAGCTTCCAAGGGTCCGACGGCATTATCGGGGAGCTGTTTTTT	CASSFQGSDGIIGELFF
TRBJ2-5	.	.	TRBV28	TGTGCCAGCAGTTTAACAGGGCAGGCAGAGACCCAGTACTTC	CASSLTGQAETQYF
TRBJ1-5	TRBD1	.	TRBV27	TGTGCCAGCAGCGGGCCGGGACAGGGGAATCAGCCCCAGCATTTT	CASSGPGQGNQPQHF
TRBJ2-3	TRBD2	.	TRBV5-4	TGTGCCAGCAGCCCCGGGACTAGCGGAGCTAGCACAGATACGCAGTATTTT	CASSPGTSGASTDTQYF
TRBJ2-5	TRBD1	.	TRBV28	TGTGCCAGCAGTTTACGGACACGGGACAGGGAGACCCAGTACTTC	CASSLRTRDRETQYF
TRBJ2-2	TRBD2	.	TRBV11-2	TGTGCCAGCAGCTCTATGACTAGCGGGGTGAACACCGGGGAGCTGTTTTTT	CASSSMTSGVNTGELFF